The present T cell receptor beta chain was sequenced within a study of identical twins. This clonotype appeared a few times. Its antigen is not identified. A universal primer binding site was introduced by template switching. The final cDNA contained unique molecular identifiers. Each CDR3 protein gets one entry after TCRdb re-called the 5' RACE reads with MiXCR. Of around 250,000 distinct CDR3 sequences listed, about 13% were seen once; the top ten hold around 4%. Whole-study results and caveats: Fewer insertions were carried by abundant cord blood beta clonotypes, but none was seen in memory repertoires. Recombination models fit unrelated individuals' TCR alpha sharing but underestimated twins'.

The data also belong to a second study, concerning yellow fever vaccine responses in identical twins. This second report adds: Twins' T cell vaccine responses reportedly looked partly convergent, partly personalized.

The TCR was taken from a young woman in good health. The specimen was memory (CD45RO+) T cells sorted from blood.

This CDR3 reads CASRLRQGVVSGELFF. CDR3 bases: TGTGCCAGCAGGCTCCGACAGGGGGTTGTTTCCGGGGAGCTGTTTTTT. This sequence joins TRBV5-5 and TRBJ2-2; 9 bases are shared with TRBD1. Trimming at V came to 5 bases and at J to 6 bases, leaving 11 bases not matched to a gene. CDR3 length: 16 residues. Looked up from germline, CDR1 is SGHKS and CDR2 is YYEKEE (reference sequence).